These 10 T cell receptor beta chains were sequenced from one sample in a study of T cells in Graves' hyperthyroidism and ophthalmopathy. Amplified TCR beta CDR3 regions came from RNA transcripts. During a first-round RT-PCR of the TCR CDR3, the HTBI primer set was used. Each CDR3 protein gets one entry after TCRdb re-called the multiplex PCR reads with MiXCR. The sample includes approximately 370,000 distinct CDR3 sequences, approximately 18% seen only once; the top ten take almost 35%. The sequenced material came from blood. The source of these receptors is a woman aged 25-40 years with Graves' hyperthyroidism that later progressed to Graves' ophthalmopathy.

This clonotype has a handful of counts. The genes are TRBV5-6 and TRBJ2-7, with D maybe TRBD2 (6 bases). V was cut by 3 bases and J by 9 bases, with 13 bases left in between. Germline CDR1 is SGHDT and CDR2 is YYEEEE. This CDR3 has 12 amino acids. The CDR3 here is CASSSGLTGQYF. The CDR3 nucleotides read TGTGCCAGCAGCTCGGGACTGACTGGGCAGTACTTC.

The sample holds many counts of this clonotype. The rearrangement links TRBV7-6 to TRBJ2-1; 9 nucleotides line up with TRBD2. CDR1 SGHVS and CDR2 FNYEAQ come from the germline V gene. The CDR3 extends over 16 amino acids. With 1 base clipped from V and 2 bases from J, the junction kept 3 bases outside the gene matches. DNA for the CDR3: TGTGCCAGCAGCTTAGAAGTAGCGGGAGCCTACAATGAGCAGTTCTTC. It encodes CASSLEVAGAYNEQFF.

This clonotype was found many times. J is TRBJ2-7 and V is TRBV14; D is perhaps TRBD1 or TRBD2 (5 bases each). In germline, CDR1 is SGHDN, CDR2 FVKESK. V lost 4 bases to trimming and J lost 0 bases, with 22 bases between them. CDR3 length equals 18 residues. CDR3 in DNA: TGTGCCAGCAGCCTAGCGAACTCAGGGTATCTCGGCTCCTACGAGCAGTACTTC. Residues: CASSLANSGYLGSYEQYF.

This clonotype was counted ten times or more. V usage is TRBV12-3 or TRBV12-4 and J usage is TRBJ2-2; 7 bases agree with TRBD2. The J segment lost 3 bases and the V segment lost 8 bases, leaving 6 bases of the junction unmatched. The CDR3 totals 14 residues. The chain's CDR3 is CASGERGDTGELFF. The CDR3 DNA is TGTGCCAGCGGGGAGCGGGGCGACACCGGGGAGCTGTTTTTT.

This clonotype came up many times. The gene calls are TRBV2 and TRBJ2-7; D is uncertain. Germline CDR1 SNHLY, CDR2 FYNNEI. The CDR3 contains 12 residues. V gave up 7 bases and J gave up 6 bases, with 13 bases separating them. CDR3 sequence reads: CASKKELREQYF. CDR3 sequence (DNA): TGTGCCAGCAAAAAAGAGTTACGCGAGCAGTACTTC.

The chain combines TRBV5-1 with TRBJ2-1; 11 nucleotides align to TRBD1. The CDR3 is 16 amino acids. Looked up from germline, CDR1 is SGHRS and CDR2 is YFSETQ. The J segment lost 6 bases and the V segment lost 4 bases, leaving 9 bases of the junction unmatched. The CDR3 sequence is CASSHGQGARSNEQFF. In nucleotides, the CDR3 is TGCGCCAGCAGCCATGGACAGGGGGCGAGATCCAATGAGCAGTTCTTC. The full variable domain, its missing parts supplied by reference TRBV5-1 and TRBJ2-1, is KAGVTQTPRYLIKTRGQQVTLSCSPISGHRSVSWYQQTPGQGLQFLFEYFSETQRNKGNFPGRFSGRQFSNSRSEMNVSTLELGDSALYLCASSHGQGARSNEQFFGPGTRLTVL.

The chain couples TRBV5-1 to TRBJ1-3; 10 nucleotides align to TRBD1. This CDR3 spans 15 amino acids. Germline loops: CDR1 SGHRS, CDR2 YFSETQ. Unmatched junction bases numbered 3, after V lost 0 bases and J lost 6 bases. CDR3 in DNA: TGCGCCAGCAGCTTGGGGGGACAGGGGAAAAACACCATATATTTT. It specifies CASSLGGQGKNTIYF.

This clonotype was seen many times. V gene TRBV28 combines with J gene TRBJ2-1; D may be TRBD1 or TRBD2 (6 bases each). This CDR3 is 19 amino acids long. With 8 bases removed from V and 0 bases from J, the gap between germline ends came to 26 bases. CDR1 is MDHEN, CDR2 SYDVKM, per germline. The CDR3 here is CASLGSGARDQPSYNEQFF. The CDR3 DNA is TGTGCCAGCTTAGGTTCGGGGGCCCGAGACCAACCCTCCTACAATGAGCAGTTCTTC.

This clonotype was counted ten times or more. The chain is built from TRBV20-1 and TRBJ2-2; 7 bases are a match to TRBD1. CDR3 length: 12 residues. Germline V lookup: CDR1 DFQATT, CDR2 SNEGSKA (reference sequence). V shed 6 bases, J shed 4 bases, and the junction held 2 bases outside the gene matches. The CDR3 bases are TGCAGTGCACAGGGGCCCACCGGGGAGCTGTTTTTT. As protein: CSAQGPTGELFF.

In its sample, this clonotype was seen many times. The V call is TRBV20-1, the J call TRBJ2-7; TRBD2 is a possible D gene (5 bases). Germline V gene sequence: CDR1 DFQATT, CDR2 SNEGSKA (reference sequence). V gave up 2 bases and J gave up 4 bases, with 9 bases separating them. There are 12 residues in the CDR3. CDR3 DNA: TGCAGTGCTAGATTTCGAGGGTACGAGCAGTACTTC. It encodes CSARFRGYEQYF.